The next 5 T cell receptor beta chains were all read from a single sample in a study of cytomegalovirus exposure and HLA in healthy donors. The protocol was immunoSEQ multiplex PCR, while the TCRdb copy is restricted to in-frame clones and leaves out a portion. The table lists 75,000 to 95,000 clones, 95% to 98% of them singletons. The sequencing input was PBMCs. These receptors all come from a man between 18 and 35 years old in good health and CMV-seronegative.

This rearrangement joins TRBV4-2 to TRBJ2-7; no clear D. Germline V gene data show CDR1 as LGHNA and CDR2 as YNFKEQ. Trimming stripped 1 base from V and 2 bases from J, with 6 bases between. The CDR3 runs 13 residues. The chain's CDR3 is CASSQAPAYEQYF. The CDR3 nucleotides are TGTGCCAGCAGCCAAGCCCCTGCCTACGAGCAGTACTTC.

V gene TRBV27 combines with J gene TRBJ2-7; D gene unclear. Germline lookup yields CDR1 MNHEY and CDR2 SMNVEV (reference sequence). The CDR3 is 13 residues long. V lost 3 bases, J lost 1 base, and 7 bases lay in between. CDR3 sequence: CASSLGFSYEQYF. The CDR3 bases are TGTGCCAGCAGTTTGGGCTTTTCCTACGAGCAGTACTTC.

This clone showed up just once. The J gene is TRBJ2-1, the V gene TRBV14; D ambiguous. Trimming shortened V by 1 base and J by 8 bases, and 18 bases separated the two germline ends. The germline CDR1 and CDR2 sequences are SGHDN and FVKESK. The CDR3 sequence is 16 residues long. CDR3 DNA: TGTGCCAGCAGCCAAGTTAACTTCGGTCTAACGGATGAGCAGTTCTTC. Protein: CASSQVNFGLTDEQFF.

The V gene is TRBV7-9, the J gene TRBJ2-1; D uncertain. The CDR3 runs 14 residues. V lost 5 bases and J 8 bases, leaving 16 bases between the germline ends. Looked up from germline, CDR1 is SEHNR and CDR2 is FQNEAQ (reference sequence). The CDR3, as DNA: TGTGCCAGCAGCCTCTCCGGTGTCTCGGATGAGCAGTTCTTC. Translation gives CASSLSGVSDEQFF.

This clone was seen only once. V usage is TRBV5-1 and J usage is TRBJ2-7, with D perhaps matching TRBD2 (5 bases). The germline CDR1 and CDR2 sequences are SGHRS and YFSETQ. V lost 6 bases, J lost 10 bases, and 14 bases lay in between. This CDR3 is 11 amino acids long. The CDR3, as DNA: TGCGCCAGCACCCTACCCCGGGAACAGTACGTC. As protein: CASTLPREQYV.